This T cell receptor (beta chain) was sequenced during a study of blood T cell repertoires in COVID-19. Study-wide context: Samples came from the United States, Italy and Spain, spanning acute and convalescent COVID-19.

Germline V gene sequence: CDR1 MDHEN, CDR2 SYDVKM. This CDR3 spans 12 amino acids. V shed 6 bases and J shed 3 bases, with 8 bases lying between them. Sequencing was performed with immunoSEQ multiplex PCR; in TCRdb, only in-frame clones are kept and a portion is missing. The table has some 200,000 clones, roughly 80% seen once. The rearrangement uses TRBV28 and TRBJ1-2; D uncertain. The sample was peripheral blood. This receptor was identified in a woman in her 70s with COVID-19, enrolled during active disease. The CDR3 region has the DNA TGTGCCAGCAGAGCCGAACACTATGGCTACACCTTC. Protein sequence: CASRAEHYGYTF.